This T cell receptor beta chain was sequenced during a study of blood T cell repertoires in COVID-19. Background on the study: Material from acute and convalescent COVID-19 was sourced from the United States, Italy and Spain. The cDNA or gDNA used as material had been derived from T cells, B-cell-depleted T cells, or PBMCs.

Original data processing: Scientists estimated how many nucleated cells there were by amplifying reference gene primers. Using immunoSEQ multiplex PCR, the repertoire was profiled, and TCRdb retains in-frame clones only, with some absent. V, J and clone size were drawn from that table, and D and trimming were deduced from the DNA. Of around 100,000 clones in the sample, 90% were seen once. Germline V gives CDR1 SGDLS, CDR2 YYNGEE. The V gene lost 6 bases and the J gene lost 4 bases, with 14 bases spanning the gap. This CDR3 region has 14 residues. The TCR was taken from a man aged 50 to 60 with acute or convalescent COVID-19. Sample: peripheral blood. The chain couples TRBV9 to TRBJ1-3; D is perhaps TRBD1 (6 bases). This CDR3 reads CASTPTGSGNTIYF. CDR3 DNA sequence: TGTGCCAGCACCCCCACAGGGTCCGGAAACACCATATATTTT.